The 19 T cell receptor beta chains reported below all come from one sample, sequenced in a study of molecular identifiers for immune sequencing clone quantification. TCRdb recomputed calls from the PCR reads with MiXCR, one row per CDR3 protein. The table shows around 470,000 distinct CDR3 sequences, with 20% to 25% occurring only once. The source material was naive CD8+ T cells from blood, with Jurkat cell RNA spiked in. As for subset: FACS-sorted CD8+CD4-CCR7+CD45RA+ naive T cells. The receptors were sampled from a human donor in good health. Some libraries in this study had Jurkat cell RNA spiked in.

The chain combines TRBV4-3 with TRBJ2-7, with 9 bases identical to TRBD2. CDR1 and CDR2 (germline): LGHNA, YSLEER. The CDR3 has 15 amino acids. V gave up 1 base and J gave up 2 bases; unmatched junction bases: 3. This CDR3 is CASSQVVAGAYEQYF. The CDR3 region has the DNA TGCGCCAGCAGCCAAGTGGTAGCGGGGGCCTACGAGCAGTACTTC.

The CDR3 sequence: CSARDPSKGDYGYTF. The CDR3 region has the DNA TGCAGTGCTAGAGATCCCTCGAAAGGCGACTATGGCTACACCTTC. The rearrangement links TRBV20-1 to TRBJ1-2; no definite D call. Germline V gene data show CDR1 as DFQATT and CDR2 as SNEGSKA (reference sequence). The germline V and J ends were trimmed by 0 bases and 3 bases, with 14 bases remaining between them. The CDR3 is 15 amino acids.

This clonotype was detected ten times or more. The V call is TRBV3-1, the J call TRBJ2-3, with D perhaps TRBD1 (5 bases). The V gene's germline CDR1 is LGHDT and CDR2 YNNKEL (reference sequence). The V end lost 3 bases, the J end lost 7 bases, and 14 bases lay between the germline ends. CDR3 size: 14 residues. In nucleotides, the CDR3 is TGTGCCAGCAGCCAGCCTTTACAGGATCATACGCAGTATTTT. Its protein product is CASSQPLQDHTQYF.

The chain carries TRBV2 and TRBJ2-5; D gene unclear. The V end was cut by 3 bases, the J end by 4 bases, with 12 bases between. CDR1 SNHLY and CDR2 FYNNEI come from the germline V gene. CDR3 length: 14 amino acids. CDR3 DNA sequence: TGTGCCAGCAGTGACCCGGATTACCGAGAGACCCAGTACTTC. Its protein product is CASSDPDYRETQYF.

The table lists this clonotype with a few counts. V gene TRBV19 combines with J gene TRBJ2-3; possible D gene TRBD1, 6 bases. The CDR3 totals 16 residues. In germline, CDR1 is LNHDA, CDR2 SQIVND (reference sequence). V gave up 0 bases and J gave up 4 bases, with 14 bases separating them. Written as DNA, the CDR3 is TGTGCCAGTAGTATAGATCCGACAGGCCTAGCAGATACGCAGTATTTT. Its translation: CASSIDPTGLADTQYF.

J is TRBJ1-1 and V is TRBV28; maybe TRBD1 (5 bases). CDR3 length: 14 residues. Germline lookup yields CDR1 MDHEN and CDR2 SYDVKM. V gave up 5 bases and J gave up 1 base, with 11 bases separating them. Here the CDR3 reads CASSIQTENTEAFF. The DNA for the CDR3 is TGTGCCAGCAGTATCCAGACAGAGAACACTGAAGCTTTCTTT. Full variable domain (outside the CDR3, taken from reference TRBV28 and TRBJ1-1): DVKVTQSSRYLVKRTGEKVFLECVQDMDHENMFWYRQDPGLGLRLIYFSYDVKMKEKGDIPEGYSVSREKKERFSLILESASTNQTSMYLCASSIQTENTEAFFGQGTRLTVV.

This clonotype appeared a few times. This chain uses TRBV27 with TRBJ2-7, with D possibly being TRBD2 (6 bases). With 6 bases removed from V and 1 base from J, the gap between germline ends came to 13 bases. The CDR3 is 14 amino acids. The germline V gene encodes CDR1 MNHEY and CDR2 SMNVEV (reference sequence). The CDR3 DNA reads as TGTGCCAGCAGATCCTCAGGAGGGTCCTACGAGCAGTACTTC. Encoded protein: CASRSSGGSYEQYF.

This clonotype was counted ten times or more. The rearrangement links TRBV28 to TRBJ2-7; possible D gene TRBD1, 5 bases. Germline V lookup: CDR1 MDHEN, CDR2 SYDVKM. The V end lost 3 bases, the J end lost 2 bases, and 11 bases lay between the germline ends. The length of the CDR3 is 14 residues. This CDR3 reads CASSFYGRAYEQYF. CDR3 nucleotide sequence: TGTGCCAGCAGTTTTTATGGCAGGGCCTACGAGCAGTACTTC.

This chain connects TRBV27 to TRBJ2-7; perhaps TRBD1 as D (5 bases). The CDR3 has 14 residues. Germline CDR1 reads MNHEY; CDR2 reads SMNVEV (reference sequence). V was cut by 5 bases and J by 2 bases, with 13 bases left in between. The CDR3: CASSPTTVAYEQYF. As DNA, the CDR3 is TGTGCCAGCAGTCCCACGACAGTAGCCTACGAGCAGTACTTC.

In this sample, this clonotype turned up once. Sequence at one end of the junction differs from germline and may be a read error. This rearrangement joins TRBV25-1 to TRBJ2-7, with unresolved D. This CDR3 is 12 amino acids long. Germline V CDR1 and CDR2: MGHDK, SYGVNS. The DNA of the CDR3 is TGTGCCAGCAGTGACCCCTTTTACGTGCAGTACTTC. It yields the protein CASSDPFYVQYF.

At least ten counts were recorded for this clonotype. V usage is TRBV12-3 or TRBV12-4 and J usage is TRBJ1-5; unclear D gene. With 2 bases removed from V and 4 bases from J, the gap between germline ends came to 12 bases. The CDR3 sequence is 15 residues long. The CDR3: CASSLSLWGNQPQHF. The CDR3 nucleotides read TGTGCCAGCAGTTTATCCCTTTGGGGAAATCAGCCCCAGCATTTT.

There are a few counts of this clonotype. V usage is TRBV19 and J usage is TRBJ2-5, with unresolved D. Germline V gene data show CDR1 as LNHDA and CDR2 as SQIVND (reference sequence). This CDR3 is 14 amino acids long. V was cut by 1 base and J by 2 bases, with 8 bases left in between. CDR3 sequence: CASSIAPNQETQYF. The DNA of the CDR3 is TGTGCCAGTAGTATAGCGCCGAATCAAGAGACCCAGTACTTC.

The chain joins TRBV9 to TRBJ2-1; the D gene is possibly TRBD2 (7 bases). The CDR3 sequence is 14 residues long. Germline CDR1 and CDR2: SGDLS and YYNGEE. V dropped 6 bases and J dropped 9 bases, with 19 bases sitting between them. This chain's CDR3 is CASTLGGGGPEQFF. CDR3 coding DNA: TGTGCCAGCACCCTAGGTGGGGGGGGGCCTGAGCAGTTCTTC.

The chain joins TRBV30 to TRBJ2-3; possibly TRBD2 for D (6 bases). Trimming removed 5 bases at V and 5 bases at J, with 11 bases between. The CDR3 loop spans 12 amino acids. The germline gives CDR1 GTSNPN, CDR2 SVGIG (reference sequence). The DNA of the CDR3 is TGTGCCTGGGGCGATAGCGGAGATACGCAGTATTTT. Its translation is CAWGDSGDTQYF.

Of note for this clonotype: A much larger clone differs from this one at a single base, so this may be a read error. The rearrangement links TRBV6-5 to TRBJ2-5; 10 nucleotides align to TRBD1. The CDR3 is 14 residues long. In germline, CDR1 is MNHEY, CDR2 SVGAGI. The CDR3: CAGRSWDRGETQYF. In DNA, the CDR3 is TGTGCCGGCAGAAGTTGGGACAGGGGTGAGACCCAGTACTTC.

This clonotype was seen repeatedly, ten times or more. The chain carries TRBV14 and TRBJ2-7; tentatively, D is TRBD1 (5 bases). The germline CDR1 and CDR2 sequences are SGHDN and FVKESK. The length of the CDR3 is 14 residues. The V and J ends lost 1 base and 2 bases respectively, with 9 bases between them. CDR3 in amino acids: CASSQVAGTYEQYF. The CDR3 DNA sequence: TGTGCCAGCAGCCAAGTCGCAGGGACCTACGAGCAGTACTTC.

This clonotype was observed many times. The chain couples TRBV4-1 to TRBJ2-3; D is uncertain. V was shortened by 2 bases and J by 1 base, with 16 bases between the two germline ends. The CDR3 length is 17 residues. The germline V gene has CDR1 MGHRA and CDR2 YSYEKL. This chain's CDR3 is CASSQSSRTTGTDTQYF. CDR3 bases: TGCGCCAGCAGCCAATCCTCGAGGACGACTGGCACAGATACGCAGTATTTT.

Many counts were recorded for this clonotype. This chain uses TRBV28 with TRBJ2-3, with 9 bases lining up with TRBD1. Losses at the gene ends were 6 bases for V and 0 bases for J; bases not matched to a gene: 7. The CDR3 contains 16 residues. CDR1 and CDR2 (germline): MDHEN, SYDVKM. The CDR3 DNA sequence: TGTGCCAGCAGGTCACAGGGGGCTGTCAGCACAGATACGCAGTATTTT. This gives the protein CASRSQGAVSTDTQYF.

This clonotype was found many times. The gene calls are TRBV7-9 and TRBJ2-3, with D possibly TRBD2 on 6 matching bases. This CDR3 is 13 amino acids long. CDR1 SEHNR and CDR2 FQNEAQ come from the germline V gene (reference sequence). The V end lost 6 bases, the J end lost 1 base, and 8 bases lay between the germline ends. CDR3 sequence: CASSPSGTDTQYF. DNA of the CDR3: TGTGCCAGCAGTCCTAGCGGCACAGATACGCAGTATTTT. The variable domain in full, completed from reference TRBV7-9 and TRBJ2-3, reads DTGVSQNPRHKITKRGQNVTFRCDPISEHNRLYWYRQTLGQGPEFLTYFQNEAQLEKSRLLSDRFSAERPKGSFSTLEIQRTEQGDSAMYLCASSPSGTDTQYFGPGTRLTVL.